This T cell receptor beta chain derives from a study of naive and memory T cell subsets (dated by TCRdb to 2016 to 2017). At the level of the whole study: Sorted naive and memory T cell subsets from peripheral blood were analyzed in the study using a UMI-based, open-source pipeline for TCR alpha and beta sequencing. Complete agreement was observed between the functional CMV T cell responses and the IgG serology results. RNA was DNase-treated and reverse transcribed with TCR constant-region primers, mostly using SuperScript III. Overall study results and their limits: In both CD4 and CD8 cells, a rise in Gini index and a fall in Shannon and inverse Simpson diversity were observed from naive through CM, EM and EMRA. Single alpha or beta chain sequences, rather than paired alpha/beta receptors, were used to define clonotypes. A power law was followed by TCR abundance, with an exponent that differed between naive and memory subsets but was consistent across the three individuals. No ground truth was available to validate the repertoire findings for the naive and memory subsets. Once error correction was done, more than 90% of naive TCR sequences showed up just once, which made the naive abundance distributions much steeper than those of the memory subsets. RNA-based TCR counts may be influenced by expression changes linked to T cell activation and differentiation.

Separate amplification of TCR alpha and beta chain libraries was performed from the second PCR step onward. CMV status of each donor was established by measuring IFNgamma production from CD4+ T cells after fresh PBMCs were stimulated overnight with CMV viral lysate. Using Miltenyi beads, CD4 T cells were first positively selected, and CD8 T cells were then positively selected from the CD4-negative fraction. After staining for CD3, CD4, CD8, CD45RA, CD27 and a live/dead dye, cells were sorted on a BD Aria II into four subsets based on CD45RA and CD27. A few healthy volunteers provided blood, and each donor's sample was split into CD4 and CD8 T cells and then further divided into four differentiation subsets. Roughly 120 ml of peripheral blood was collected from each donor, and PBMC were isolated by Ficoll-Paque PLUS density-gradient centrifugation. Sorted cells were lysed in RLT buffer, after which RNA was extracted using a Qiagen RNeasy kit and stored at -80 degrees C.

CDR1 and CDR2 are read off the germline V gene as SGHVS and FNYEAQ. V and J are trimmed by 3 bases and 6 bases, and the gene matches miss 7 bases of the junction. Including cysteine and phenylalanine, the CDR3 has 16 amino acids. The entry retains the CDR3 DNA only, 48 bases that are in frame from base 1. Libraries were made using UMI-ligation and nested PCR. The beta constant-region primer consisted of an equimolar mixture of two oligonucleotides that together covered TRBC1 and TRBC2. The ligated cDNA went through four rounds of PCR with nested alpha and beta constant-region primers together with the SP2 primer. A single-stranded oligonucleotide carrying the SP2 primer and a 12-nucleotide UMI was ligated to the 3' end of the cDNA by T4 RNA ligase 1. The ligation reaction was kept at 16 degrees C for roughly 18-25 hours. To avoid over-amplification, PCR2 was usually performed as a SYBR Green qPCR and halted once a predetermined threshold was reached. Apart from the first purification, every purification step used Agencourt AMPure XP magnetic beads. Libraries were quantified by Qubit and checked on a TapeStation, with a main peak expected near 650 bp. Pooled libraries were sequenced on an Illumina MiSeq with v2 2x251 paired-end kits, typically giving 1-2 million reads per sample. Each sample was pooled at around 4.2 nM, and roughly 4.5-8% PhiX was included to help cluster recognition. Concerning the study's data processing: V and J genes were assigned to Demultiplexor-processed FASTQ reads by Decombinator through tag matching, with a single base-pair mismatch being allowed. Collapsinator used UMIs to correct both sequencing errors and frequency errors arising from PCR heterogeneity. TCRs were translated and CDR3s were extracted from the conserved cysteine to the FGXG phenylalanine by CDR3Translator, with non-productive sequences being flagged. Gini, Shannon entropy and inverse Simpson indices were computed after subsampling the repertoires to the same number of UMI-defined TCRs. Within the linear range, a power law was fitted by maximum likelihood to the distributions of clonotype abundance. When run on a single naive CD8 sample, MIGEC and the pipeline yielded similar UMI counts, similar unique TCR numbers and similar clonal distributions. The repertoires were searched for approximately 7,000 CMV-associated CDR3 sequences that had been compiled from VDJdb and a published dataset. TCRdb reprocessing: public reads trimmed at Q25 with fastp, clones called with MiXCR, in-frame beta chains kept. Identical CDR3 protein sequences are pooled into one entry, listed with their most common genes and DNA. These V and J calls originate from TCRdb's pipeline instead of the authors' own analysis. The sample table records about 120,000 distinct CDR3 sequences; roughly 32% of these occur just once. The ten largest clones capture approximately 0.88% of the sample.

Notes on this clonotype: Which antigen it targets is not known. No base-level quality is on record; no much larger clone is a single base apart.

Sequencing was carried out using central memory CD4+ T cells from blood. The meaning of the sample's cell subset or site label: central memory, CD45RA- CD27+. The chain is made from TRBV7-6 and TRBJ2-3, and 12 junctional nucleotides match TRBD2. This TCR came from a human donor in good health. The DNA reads TGTGCCAGCAGCTTTCGCCCTAGCGGGAGGGCGGATACGCAGTATTTT. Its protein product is CASSFRPSGRADTQYF. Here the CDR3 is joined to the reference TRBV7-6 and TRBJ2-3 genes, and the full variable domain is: GAGVSQSPRYKVTKRGQDVALRCDPISGHVSLYWYRQALGQGPEFLTYFNYEAQQDKSGLPNDRFSAERPEGSISTLTIQRTEQRDSAMYRCASSFRPSGRADTQYFGPGTRLTVL.